This T cell receptor beta chain is from a study of T cell responses to AZD1222 COVID-19 vaccine. Produced via immunoSEQ multiplex PCR; TCRdb's table is partial and in-frame only. The sample has 80,000 or so clones, just over 90% seen once. Overall study findings and caveats: It should be noted that donors were predominantly white British and more often female, and clonal diversity was possibly underestimated. Repertoires were obtained solely post-peak T cell response. Nearly half of spike-specific TCRs reportedly target unmutated variant regions.

About this clone: What it recognizes is unknown.

J lost 1 base, V lost 5 bases, and 4 bases had no gene match. The CDR3 loop spans 13 amino acids. The germline V gene has CDR1 SQVTM and CDR2 ANQGSEA. This chain joins TRBV29-1 and TRBJ1-1, with 7 bases that match TRBD1. This receptor was taken from an adult in good health. Sequencing was performed on peripheral blood, taken on day 0 of MenACWY control vaccination. The CDR3: CSVPTGENTEAFF. The DNA for the CDR3 is TGCAGCGTTCCTACAGGGGAGAACACTGAAGCTTTCTTT.